This T cell receptor beta chain is from a study of blood T cell repertoires in COVID-19. The wider study: Sites across the United States, Italy and Spain contributed samples from acute and convalescent COVID-19. The cDNA or gDNA used as material had been derived from T cells, B-cell-depleted T cells, or PBMCs.

As processed by the authors: From reference gene primer amplification, estimates of nucleated cell counts were derived. Sequencing was performed with immunoSEQ multiplex PCR; in TCRdb, only in-frame clones are kept and a portion is missing. D and trimming come from the DNA, and the V and J calls and clone size come from that table. The sample lists approximately 290,000 clones; about nine tenths were seen once. J lost 1 base, V lost 0 bases, and 4 bases had no gene match. Germline V gene sequence: CDR1 ENHRY, CDR2 SYGVKD. The CDR3 runs to 17 residues. The source material was peripheral blood. V usage is TRBV10-3 and J usage is TRBJ2-1; 9 positions match TRBD1. This receptor was identified in a woman aged 55-69 years with acute or convalescent COVID-19. The CDR3 coding sequence is TGTGCCATCAGTGAGTCGATAGACAGGGGGTCCTACAATGAGCAGTTCTTC. Protein sequence: CAISESIDRGSYNEQFF.